This TCR beta chain was captured by sequencing in a study of blood T cell repertoires in COVID-19. V lost 5 bases and J 7 bases, leaving 14 bases between the germline ends. Per germline, CDR1 MNHEY and CDR2 SMNVEV (reference sequence). This CDR3 has 14 residues. Sequencing was performed with immunoSEQ multiplex PCR; in TCRdb, only in-frame clones are kept and a portion is missing. The sample contains roughly 140,000 clones, approximately 90% of which appear only once. The clonotype comes from a woman younger than 45 with acute COVID-19. Material: PBMCs or T cells enriched from blood (not recorded which). The chain employs TRBV27 and TRBJ1-4, with a weak D call TRBD1 (6 bases). The CDR3 is CASSGLTGSEKLFF. The CDR3 bases are TGTGCCAGCAGTGGGTTGACAGGCTCTGAAAAACTGTTTTTT.